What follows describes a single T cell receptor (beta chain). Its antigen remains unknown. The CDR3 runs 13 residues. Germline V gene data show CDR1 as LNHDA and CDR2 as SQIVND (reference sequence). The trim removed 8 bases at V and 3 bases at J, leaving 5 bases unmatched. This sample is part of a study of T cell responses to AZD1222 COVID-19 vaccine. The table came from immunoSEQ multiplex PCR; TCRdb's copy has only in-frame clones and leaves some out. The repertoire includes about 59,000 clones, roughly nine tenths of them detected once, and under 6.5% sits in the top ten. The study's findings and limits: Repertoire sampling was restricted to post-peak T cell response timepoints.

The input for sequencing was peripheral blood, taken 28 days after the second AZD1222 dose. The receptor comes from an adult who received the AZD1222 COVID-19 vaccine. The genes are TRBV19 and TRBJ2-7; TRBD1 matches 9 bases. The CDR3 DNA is TGTGCCAGTGGTCCGGGACAGGGCTACGAGCAGTACTTC. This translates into CASGPGQGYEQYF.